This T cell receptor (beta chain) was sequenced for a study of OX40 agonist ivuxolimab in advanced cancers. Points from the study as a whole: At doses 0.1 to 3.0 mg/kg, CD4+ and CD8+ clones expanded.

The assay was immunoSEQ multiplex PCR, and TCRdb's table has in-frame clones only and misses some. The table lists around 30,000 clones, more than 70% of them singletons. Systemic immunosuppression or autoimmune disease history was grounds to exclude patients. Drawing of blood for sampling happened at baseline, at cycle 4 day 1, and at cycle 7 day 1. Concerning this clone itself: Antigen specificity is unknown.

The specimen comprised CD4+ or CD8+ T cells sorted from blood, sampled in a trial of the OX40 agonist ivuxolimab. This sequence originates from an adult with an advanced solid tumor such as melanoma, head and neck, liver or kidney cancer.

The chain's CDR3 is CASSQGTSSFNEQFF. CDR3 coding DNA: TGTGCCAGCAGCCAAGGGACTAGCAGTTTCAATGAGCAGTTCTTC. V and J are TRBV14 and TRBJ2-1; 8 bases match TRBD2. CDR3 length: 15 amino acids. Germline V CDR1 and CDR2: SGHDN, FVKESK. The V gene end was trimmed by 1 base and the J gene end by 6 bases; junction bases not matched to a gene: 5. The whole variable domain, filled in from reference TRBV14 and TRBJ2-1, reads EAGVTQFPSHSVIEKGQTVTLRCDPISGHDNLYWYRRVMGKEIKFLLHFVKESKQDESGMPNNRFLAERTGGTYSTLKVQPAELEDSGVYFCASSQGTSSFNEQFFGPGTRLTVL.